A single sample is the source of the 5 T cell receptor beta chains below, sequenced in a study of blood T cell repertoires in COVID-19. Only in-frame clones appear in the TCRdb table, and some are missing; sequencing was by immunoSEQ multiplex PCR. The table includes about 270,000 clones, around nine tenths detected once. Sequenced input: peripheral blood. The source is a man aged 35-49 years with active or convalescent COVID-19.

The chain links TRBV30 to TRBJ2-1, with 8 bases aligning to TRBD2. This CDR3 is 17 amino acids long. CDR1 is GTSNPN, CDR2 SVGIG, per germline (reference sequence). V gave up 0 bases and J gave up 7 bases; unmatched junction bases: 14. The CDR3 is CAWSVRLAGARGNEQFF. In DNA, the CDR3 is TGTGCCTGGAGTGTAAGGCTAGCGGGCGCCCGAGGGAATGAGCAGTTCTTC.

The chain combines TRBV30 with TRBJ1-2; D gene ambiguous. The germline V gene encodes CDR1 GTSNPN and CDR2 SVGIG (reference sequence). Trimming removed 0 bases at V and 6 bases at J, with 17 bases between. The CDR3 totals 15 residues. This chain's CDR3 is CAWSVRNSRSNGYTF. CDR3 in DNA: TGTGCCTGGAGTGTACGAAACAGTCGCTCAAATGGCTACACCTTC.

V and J are TRBV5-6 and TRBJ2-7, with TRBD1 matching 9 bases. CDR3 length: 13 residues. Germline trimming cut 5 bases from V and 6 bases from J; bases unmatched to any gene: 6. The germline CDR1 and CDR2 sequences are SGHDT and YYEEEE. CDR3 in amino acids: CASRTGGLGEQYF. In DNA form, the CDR3 reads TGTGCCAGCAGAACAGGGGGCTTGGGCGAGCAGTACTTC.

Only one count was recorded for this clone. The V gene is TRBV4-1, the J gene TRBJ2-6; D is undetermined. Germline V gene data show CDR1 as MGHRA and CDR2 as YSYEKL. The V and J ends lost 3 bases and 0 bases respectively, with 12 bases between them. The CDR3 is 17 amino acids. The CDR3, as DNA: TGCGCCAGCAGCCAGGAAACAAGGAGCTCTGGGGCCAACGTCCTGACTTTC. This encodes CASSQETRSSGANVLTF.

This clone was seen many times. The V call is TRBV9, the J call TRBJ1-3, with D possibly matching TRBD1 (5 bases). CDR1 and CDR2 from the germline V gene are SGDLS and YYNGEE. V shed 0 bases and J shed 8 bases, with 15 bases lying between them. This CDR3 comprises 15 residues. The DNA of the CDR3 is TGTGCCAGCAGCGTAGCTACGGGGGAGGCTGACACCATATATTTT. Amino acid sequence: CASSVATGEADTIYF.